The 7 T cell receptor beta chains presented below share a single source sample, sequenced in a study of shared clonotypes between healthy human individuals. Data came from immunoSEQ multiplex PCR; TCRdb stores just in-frame clones and leaves some out. The data show 520,000 or so clones, with 79% seen just once and roughly 13% held by the top ten. The material sequenced was PBMCs. The receptors come from a woman between 35 and 50 years old in good health. Some clones in this sample may be carry-over from other donors' samples.

This clone occurred a few times. This chain connects TRBV7-3 to TRBJ1-5, with D maybe TRBD1 (5 bases). The germline gives CDR1 SGHTA, CDR2 FQGTGA. The V gene lost 4 bases and the J gene lost 6 bases, with 10 bases spanning the gap. The CDR3 is 13 amino acids. CDR3 DNA sequence: TGTGCCAGCAGCTCAACGGGGGGTCAGCCCCAGCATTTT. Amino acid sequence: CASSSTGGQPQHF.

CDR3 sequence reads: CASSLRASYPTDTQYF. The CDR3, as DNA: TGTGCCAGCAGTTTAAGGGCTAGCTACCCCACAGATACGCAGTATTTT. V gene TRBV27 combines with J gene TRBJ2-3; tentative D call: TRBD2 (5 bases). Germline V lookup: CDR1 MNHEY, CDR2 SMNVEV (reference sequence). V was trimmed by 2 bases and J by 2 bases, leaving 14 bases between them. This CDR3 is 16 amino acids long.

The genes are TRBV7-8 and TRBJ2-2; D gene ambiguous. V was cut by 5 bases and J by 5 bases, with 6 bases left in between. CDR3 length: 12 residues. CDR1 is SGHVS, CDR2 FQNEAQ, per germline. The CDR3 DNA follows: TGTGCCAGCAGCCTCCAAACCGGGGAGCTGTTTTTT. It specifies CASSLQTGELFF.

In its sample, this clone was seen once. The chain carries TRBV30 and TRBJ2-5; no reliable D call. V lost 0 bases to trimming and J lost 4 bases, with 9 bases between them. CDR1 is GTSNPN and CDR2 is SVGIG in the germline V gene (reference sequence). The CDR3 loop spans 13 amino acids. The CDR3 is CAWSVRKRETQYF. The DNA of the CDR3 is TGTGCCTGGAGTGTACGGAAGCGAGAGACCCAGTACTTC.

V and J are TRBV6-5 and TRBJ1-2; no clear D. The CDR3 covers 14 residues. In germline, CDR1 is MNHEY, CDR2 SVGAGI. With 0 bases removed from V and 4 bases from J, the gap between germline ends came to 9 bases. This chain's CDR3 is CASSYSIASYGYTF. The CDR3 bases are TGTGCCAGCAGTTACTCCATTGCTAGCTATGGCTACACCTTC.

This clone was counted a single time. The chain has TRBV7-2 and TRBJ1-2; D not resolved. The germline V and J ends were trimmed by 7 bases and 6 bases, with 18 bases remaining between them. The CDR3 runs to 14 residues. Germline V CDR1 and CDR2: SGHTA, FQGNSA. The CDR3 protein is CASTVSEGGNGYTF. Written as DNA, the CDR3 is TGTGCCAGCACCGTCTCGGAAGGAGGTAATGGCTACACCTTC.

The rearrangement links TRBV7-8 to TRBJ2-3; tentative D call: TRBD1 (5 bases). CDR1 and CDR2 from the germline V gene are SGHVS and FQNEAQ. The CDR3 runs 15 residues. The ends were cut back, 1 base at V and 0 bases at J, with 8 bases in the middle. The CDR3 reads CASSLVSGSTDTQYF. As DNA, the CDR3 is TGTGCCAGCAGCTTAGTTTCAGGGAGCACAGATACGCAGTATTTT.